These 23 T cell receptor beta chains originate from one sample sequenced in a study of T cells in narcolepsy. Measured with immunoSEQ multiplex PCR; TCRdb has only the in-frame clones, and not every one. The table has some 30,000 clones, approximately 89% seen once. The sequenced material came from CD45RA- memory CD4+ T cells from PBMCs. The receptor source for this set is a human donor with narcolepsy.

This clone is a singleton in its sample. The rearrangement joins TRBV28 to TRBJ1-5; D is unresolved. This CDR3 spans 14 amino acids. With 3 bases removed from V and 3 bases from J, the gap between germline ends came to 9 bases. CDR1 is MDHEN, CDR2 SYDVKM, per germline. The CDR3 protein is CASSLWTFNQPQHF. In nucleotides, the CDR3 is TGTGCCAGCAGTTTGTGGACTTTCAATCAGCCCCAGCATTTT. The full variable domain, rest sourced from reference TRBV28 and TRBJ1-5, is DVKVTQSSRYLVKRTGEKVFLECVQDMDHENMFWYRQDPGLGLRLIYFSYDVKMKEKGDIPEGYSVSREKKERFSLILESASTNQTSMYLCASSLWTFNQPQHFGDGTRLSIL.

The J gene is TRBJ2-5, the V gene TRBV5-6; 11 bases are a match to TRBD1. J was trimmed by 5 bases and V by 4 bases; bases with no gene match: 7. The germline CDR1 and CDR2 sequences are SGHDT and YYEEEE. The CDR3 runs to 15 residues. The CDR3, as DNA: TGTGCCAGCAGCGTCGGACAGGGGGCGAGGGAGACCCAGTACTTC. Protein: CASSVGQGARETQYF.

The chain uses TRBV9 and TRBJ2-7; D is perhaps TRBD1 (6 bases). V was clipped by 0 bases and J by 1 base, with 11 bases between them. This CDR3 spans 15 amino acids. Per the germline V gene, CDR1 is SGDLS and CDR2 is YYNGEE. CDR3 DNA: TGTGCCAGCAGCGTAGAGCAGGGGCCGTCCTACGAGCAGTACTTC. Translated: CASSVEQGPSYEQYF. Full variable domain (rest looked up from reference TRBV9 and TRBJ2-7): DSGVTQTPKHLITATGQRVTLRCSPRSGDLSVYWYQQSLDQGLQFLIQYYNGEERAKGNILERFSAQQFPDLHSELNLSSLELGDSALYFCASSVEQGPSYEQYFGPGTRLTVT.

The rearrangement joins TRBV6-5 to TRBJ1-4, with D possibly TRBD1 on 5 matching bases. Per the germline V gene, CDR1 is MNHEY and CDR2 is SVGAGI. The CDR3 runs to 13 residues. V dropped 9 bases and J dropped 7 bases, with 15 bases sitting between them. CDR3 sequence (DNA): TGTGCCAGTCAGCAGGGATGGGGTGAAAAACTGTTTTTT. Translated, it gives CASQQGWGEKLFF.

This sequence joins TRBV19 and TRBJ2-1, with 12 bases lining up with TRBD2. The J segment lost 0 bases and the V segment lost 6 bases, leaving 12 bases of the junction unmatched. The CDR3 spans 19 residues. Germline CDR1 and CDR2: LNHDA and SQIVND (reference sequence). As DNA, the CDR3 is TGTGCCAGTAGCCGGACTAGCGGGGCCATATTGACCTCCTACAATGAGCAGTTCTTC. This translates into CASSRTSGAILTSYNEQFF. The full variable domain, its missing parts supplied by reference TRBV19 and TRBJ2-1, is DGGITQSPKYLFRKEGQNVTLSCEQNLNHDAMYWYRQDPGQGLRLIYYSQIVNDFQKGDIAEGYSVSREKKESFPLTVTSAQKNPTAFYLCASSRTSGAILTSYNEQFFGPGTRLTVL.

The gene calls are TRBV7-2 and TRBJ2-2, with TRBD2 identical over 12 bases. Trimming took 3 bases from V and 8 from J; bases not matched to a gene: 10. CDR1 and CDR2 from the germline V gene are SGHTA and FQGNSA. The CDR3 consists of 17 residues. The CDR3 DNA sequence: TGTGCCAGCAGCTTCGAACTAGCGGGGGGCCCCTCAGGGGAGCTGTTTTTT. This codes for CASSFELAGGPSGELFF.

The V call is TRBV25-1, the J call TRBJ1-2; maybe TRBD1 (5 bases). V gave up 2 bases and J gave up 8 bases, with 15 bases separating them. This CDR3 is built from 14 residues. The germline V gene encodes CDR1 MGHDK and CDR2 SYGVNS. The CDR3 loop reads CASSEVWDAQGYTF. The CDR3 bases are TGTGCCAGCAGTGAAGTTTGGGACGCCCAAGGCTACACCTTC.

In DNA form, the CDR3 reads TGCGCCAGCAGCTTCGGCAGTGGGGGCACTGAAGCTTTCTTT. Translation gives CASSFGSGGTEAFF. The chain employs TRBV5-1 and TRBJ1-1, with D perhaps TRBD1 (5 bases). Germline CDR1 reads SGHRS; CDR2 reads YFSETQ. The CDR3 contains 14 residues. Trimming took 2 bases from V and 4 from J, leaving 12 bases between them.

This clone appeared a few times. The genes are TRBV4-1 and TRBJ1-6, with D uncertain. Germline CDR1 MGHRA, CDR2 YSYEKL. This CDR3 region has 14 residues. V was clipped by 0 bases and J by 10 bases, with 10 bases between them. The CDR3: CASSQDQRLSPLHF. The CDR3 region has the DNA TGCGCCAGCAGCCAAGATCAGAGACTCTCACCCCTCCACTTT.

This clone occurred a few times. This chain connects TRBV6-1 to TRBJ1-5, with TRBD1 identical over 12 bases. CDR3 length equals 15 residues. Germline loops: CDR1 MNHNS, CDR2 SASEGT. V shed 5 bases, J shed 6 bases, and the junction held 5 bases outside the gene matches. CDR3 region: CASSPGQGASQPQHF. As DNA, the CDR3 is TGTGCCAGCAGTCCGGGACAGGGGGCAAGTCAGCCCCAGCATTTT.

This chain uses TRBV5-1 with TRBJ2-5, with D possibly TRBD2 on 6 matching bases. The J call may be wrong; the DNA end is better matched by TRBJ2-7. Germline V gene sequence: CDR1 SGHRS, CDR2 YFSETQ. This CDR3 spans 15 amino acids. The CDR3 DNA follows: TGCGCCAGCAGCTTGGCCGTTGGAGGGGTTTACGAGCAGTACTTC. As protein: CASSLAVGGVYEQYF.

The J gene is TRBJ1-3, the V gene TRBV6-1, with D unresolved. V was pared by 1 base and J by 0 bases, with 10 bases between. This CDR3 region has 16 residues. From germline, CDR1 is MNHNS and CDR2 SASEGT. For the CDR3, the DNA is TGTGCCAGCAGTGAAGTCGGCAGCCACTCTGGAAACACCATATATTTT. Protein product: CASSEVGSHSGNTIYF.

The chain employs TRBV5-1 and TRBJ2-2, with D perhaps TRBD1 or TRBD2 (5 bases each). CDR3 length: 12 residues. Trimming removed 3 bases from V and 5 bases from J, with 5 bases in between. From germline, CDR1 is SGHRS and CDR2 YFSETQ. The CDR3 is CASSWGTGELFF. DNA of the CDR3: TGCGCCAGCAGCTGGGGGACCGGGGAGCTGTTTTTT.

The rearrangement joins TRBV5-4 to TRBJ1-1; unclear D gene. Trimming left V 0 bases short and J 5 bases short, with 14 bases between. The CDR3 covers 15 residues. Germline CDR1 is SGHNT and CDR2 is YYREEE (reference sequence). The chain's CDR3 is CASSLGSPGETEAFF. CDR3 DNA: TGTGCCAGCAGCTTGGGAAGCCCCGGTGAGACTGAAGCTTTCTTT.

The chain combines TRBV7-6 with TRBJ2-3; D tentatively reads TRBD1 or TRBD2 (5 bases each). V was cut by 2 bases and J by 5 bases, with 14 bases left in between. This CDR3 is built from 15 residues. Per germline, CDR1 SGHVS and CDR2 FNYEAQ. CDR3 region: CASSLTGPPGDTQYF. In nucleotides, the CDR3 is TGTGCCAGCAGCTTAACGGGACCGCCAGGAGATACGCAGTATTTT.

The chain recombines TRBV5-1 with TRBJ1-2, with D possibly TRBD1 on 5 matching bases. The germline V gene encodes CDR1 SGHRS and CDR2 YFSETQ. V was trimmed by 1 base and J by 3 bases, leaving 16 bases between them. The length of the CDR3 is 16 residues. CDR3 nucleotide sequence: TGCGCCAGCAGCTTGATATCTACGGGAGGGGACTATGGCTACACCTTC. This translates into CASSLISTGGDYGYTF.

This clone was observed a single time. The chain employs TRBV19 and TRBJ2-3, with a possible D match to TRBD1 (5 bases). Germline assignment: CDR1 LNHDA and CDR2 SQIVND (reference sequence). V dropped 5 bases and J dropped 0 bases, with 15 bases sitting between them. CDR3 length equals 16 residues. CDR3 DNA: TGTGCCAGTAGTGTTCAGGGTTCTCGCAGCACAGATACGCAGTATTTT. This codes for CASSVQGSRSTDTQYF.

This clone was counted once. This chain joins TRBV2 and TRBJ1-3; D unclear. Germline V gene sequence: CDR1 SNHLY, CDR2 FYNNEI. V shed 1 base and J shed 0 bases, with 7 bases lying between them. The CDR3 extends over 15 amino acids. CDR3 DNA: TGTGCCAGCAGTGAAGTGTCGGGCTCTGGAAACACCATATATTTT. It is translated as CASSEVSGSGNTIYF.

This chain connects TRBV6-1 to TRBJ1-1, with D unresolved. V was clipped by 3 bases and J by 1 base, with 6 bases between them. This CDR3 has 13 residues. Germline lookup yields CDR1 MNHNS and CDR2 SASEGT. CDR3 residues: CASSDLGNTEAFF. CDR3 in DNA: TGTGCCAGCAGTGACTTGGGGAACACTGAAGCTTTCTTT.

The chain joins TRBV9 to TRBJ2-5, with a possible D match to TRBD2 (6 bases). This CDR3 has 16 amino acids. Germline V CDR1 and CDR2: SGDLS, YYNGEE. Trimming stripped 2 bases from V and 5 bases from J, with 19 bases between. CDR3 amino acids: CASSVLSGFGGETQYF. In DNA, the CDR3 is TGTGCCAGCAGCGTCCTCAGCGGGTTCGGCGGGGAGACCCAGTACTTC. Using reference TRBV9 and TRBJ2-5 for the parts outside the CDR3, the full variable domain is DSGVTQTPKHLITATGQRVTLRCSPRSGDLSVYWYQQSLDQGLQFLIQYYNGEERAKGNILERFSAQQFPDLHSELNLSSLELGDSALYFCASSVLSGFGGETQYFGPGTRLLVL.

The gene calls are TRBV6-1 and TRBJ1-5, with 8 bases that match TRBD1. The germline CDR1 and CDR2 sequences are MNHNS and SASEGT. The CDR3 has 14 amino acids. V was pared by 5 bases and J by 5 bases, with 5 bases of the junction left unmatched. The CDR3 DNA is TGTGCCAGCAGTCGGACAGGGCGGGATCAGCCCCAGCATTTT. Protein product: CASSRTGRDQPQHF.

The chain links TRBV11-2 to TRBJ1-1; D may be TRBD1 (5 bases). The V gene's germline CDR1 is SGHAT and CDR2 FQNNGV. CDR3 length equals 13 residues. V lost 5 bases, J lost 2 bases, and 9 bases lay in between. The CDR3 reads CASSRQLNTEAFF. In DNA form, the CDR3 reads TGTGCCAGCAGCCGACAGCTTAACACTGAAGCTTTCTTT. Based on the CDR3 plus reference TRBV11-2 and TRBJ1-1, the full variable domain is EAGVAQSPRYKIIEKRQSVAFWCNPISGHATLYWYQQILGQGPKLLIQFQNNGVVDDSQLPKDRFSAERLKGVDSTLKIQPAKLEDSAVYLCASSRQLNTEAFFGQGTRLTVV.

With regard to this clone: Other DNA sequences in this specimen translate into the identical CDR3. The chain joins TRBV27 to TRBJ2-7; unclear D gene. Germline V gene sequence: CDR1 MNHEY, CDR2 SMNVEV (reference sequence). The CDR3 totals 12 residues. The CDR3: CASSSREGEQYV. The CDR3 bases are TGCGCCAGCAGTTCACGAGAAGGCGAGCAGTACGTC.